Here is one T cell receptor (beta chain) with its context. These data originate in a study of shared clonotypes between healthy human individuals. Study in general: Three CD4 naive, three CD4 memory, two CD8 naive and one CD8 memory plate were used per donor.

The protocol was immunoSEQ multiplex PCR, while the TCRdb copy is restricted to in-frame clones and leaves out a portion. The profile shows millions of clones, 90% to 95% of them singletons. Positively selected for CCR7, the CD45RO-negative cells used as naive CD8 cells excluded terminally differentiated effector memory CD45RA+ cells. The clonotype comes from a man aged 18 to 29 in good health. Some clones in this sample may be carry-over from other donors' samples. Source material: naive CD8+ T cells from PBMCs.

The chain's CDR3 is CASNEQGGEQFF. The CDR3 nucleotides are TGTGCCAGCAACGAACAAGGGGGTGAGCAGTTCTTC. This chain uses TRBV7-3 with TRBJ2-1; perhaps TRBD1 as D (6 bases). V gave up 7 bases and J gave up 9 bases, with 13 bases separating them. The germline gives CDR1 SGHTA, CDR2 FQGTGA. This CDR3 comprises 12 residues.